Below, 20 T cell receptor beta chains from the same sample are listed, as sequenced in a study of STAT5B mutations in CD4+ large granular lymphocyte leukemia. Data came from immunoSEQ multiplex PCR; TCRdb stores just in-frame clones and leaves some out. The sample contains 20,000 to 25,000 clones, just under 75% of which appear only once. Sample: CD4+ T cells from blood buffy coats. These receptors came from a human donor in good health.

This clone has only a few counts. The chain uses TRBV4-1 and TRBJ1-4; D unresolved. The CDR3 is 14 residues long. Germline V gives CDR1 MGHRA, CDR2 YSYEKL. V lost 0 bases to trimming and J lost 8 bases, with 10 bases between them. The CDR3 DNA reads TGCGCCAGCAGCCAAGATCGTACGGGGGAAAAACTGTTTTTT. It is translated as CASSQDRTGEKLFF.

The rearrangement joins TRBV7-9 to TRBJ1-3, with 7 positions matching TRBD1. CDR1 SEHNR and CDR2 FQNEAQ come from the germline V gene (reference sequence). This CDR3 spans 16 amino acids. The ends lost 2 bases at V and 0 bases at J; junction bases unmatched: 4. The CDR3 protein is CASSLMGQISGNTIYF. CDR3 coding DNA: TGTGCCAGCAGCTTAATGGGACAGATCTCTGGAAACACCATATATTTT.

This chain links TRBV7-8 with TRBJ1-3; D gene uncertain. The V end lost 5 bases, the J end lost 0 bases, and 8 bases lay between the germline ends. From germline, CDR1 is SGHVS and CDR2 FQNEAQ. The CDR3 length is 14 residues. CDR3 in amino acids: CASSGVVSGNTIYF. CDR3 in DNA: TGTGCCAGCAGCGGTGTGGTCTCTGGAAACACCATATATTTT.

This clone appeared once. The J gene is TRBJ2-2, the V gene TRBV7-9; 12 bases are a match to TRBD1. Germline V CDR1 and CDR2: SEHNR, FQNEAQ (reference sequence). The CDR3 is made up of 17 amino acids. Trimming cost V 4 bases and J 5 bases; bases outside gene matches: 8. The CDR3 DNA reads as TGTGCCAGCAGCTCCCGGGACAGGGGGCGAGGGACCGGGGAGCTGTTTTTT. The encoded protein is CASSSRDRGRGTGELFF.

This clone appeared a few times. The chain links TRBV11-2 to TRBJ1-4, with 8 bases identical to TRBD1. The CDR3 extends over 15 amino acids. CDR1 and CDR2 (germline): SGHAT, FQNNGV. The V segment lost 5 bases and the J segment 7 bases; nucleotides outside the gene matches: 9. The CDR3 loop is CASSTDRGRGEKLFF. The CDR3 DNA is TGTGCCAGCAGCACCGACAGGGGTCGAGGTGAAAAACTGTTTTTT.

The chain is built from TRBV18 and TRBJ2-5, with 9 nucleotides matching TRBD1. The trim removed 3 bases at V and 4 bases at J, leaving 9 bases unmatched. Germline-derived CDR1 and CDR2 are KGHSH and LQKENI. This CDR3 is built from 16 residues. The CDR3 DNA reads TGTGCCAGCTCACCCTACTTCGGGACAGGGCGAGAGACCCAGTACTTC. It encodes CASSPYFGTGRETQYF.

The chain employs TRBV7-2 and TRBJ2-3; D gene unclear. Trimming shortened V by 3 bases and J by 5 bases, and 6 bases separated the two germline ends. This CDR3 comprises 12 residues. Per germline, CDR1 SGHTA and CDR2 FQGNSA. DNA of the CDR3: TGTGCCAGCAGCTTTGGGGTAGATACGCAGTATTTT. Translated, it gives CASSFGVDTQYF.

V is TRBV5-6 and J is TRBJ2-7; D gene uncertain. V dropped 3 bases and J dropped 4 bases, with 5 bases sitting between them. The CDR3 runs to 11 residues. Germline-derived CDR1 and CDR2 are SGHDT and YYEEEE. The DNA of the CDR3 is TGTGCCAGCAGCTCCCCTTACGAGCAGTACGTC. This codes for CASSSPYEQYV.

This clone was observed a few times. The chain recombines TRBV7-9 with TRBJ1-1; 7 positions agree with TRBD1. Per germline, CDR1 SEHNR and CDR2 FQNEAQ (reference sequence). J was trimmed by 7 bases and V by 1 base; bases with no gene match: 6. This CDR3 has 14 residues. In DNA form, the CDR3 reads TGTGCCAGCAGCTTAGTACAGGGGTTGAGTGAAGCTTTCTTT. It encodes CASSLVQGLSEAFF.

The chain couples TRBV10-1 to TRBJ1-6; the D is unclear. Germline lookup yields CDR1 WNHNN and CDR2 SYGVQD (reference sequence). Trimming cost V 6 bases and J 6 bases, with 12 bases left between them. This CDR3 is built from 14 residues. CDR3 coding DNA: TGCGCCAGCAGCCCGGGCGGCGGTAATTCACCCCTCCACTTT. It specifies CASSPGGGNSPLHF.

V is TRBV4-1 and J is TRBJ1-2, with D possibly matching TRBD1 (6 bases). Germline V gene lookup returns CDR1 MGHRA and CDR2 YSYEKL. The V and J ends lost 4 bases and 2 bases respectively, with 14 bases between them. The CDR3 totals 15 residues. In DNA, the CDR3 is TGCGCCAGCAGCCCAGACCCAGGGGCCAACTATGGCTACACCTTC. Its translation is CASSPDPGANYGYTF.

The DNA of the CDR3 is TGTGCCAGCAGCCCGAACGACAGGGTCAACACTGAAGCTTTCTTT. It codes for CASSPNDRVNTEAFF. This chain links TRBV7-9 with TRBJ1-1; 7 bases line up with TRBD1. After removal of 5 bases from V and 2 bases from J, the junction contained 8 bases not matched to a gene. CDR1 is SEHNR, CDR2 FQNEAQ, per germline (reference sequence). The CDR3 totals 15 residues.

V is TRBV4-1 and J is TRBJ1-6; TRBD1 agrees at 9 bases. The length of the CDR3 is 16 residues. V shed 0 bases, J shed 7 bases, and the junction held 4 bases outside the gene matches. CDR1 is MGHRA, CDR2 YSYEKL, per germline. For the CDR3, the DNA is TGCGCCAGCAGCCAAGAGGACAGGGGAGCCAATTCACCCCTCCACTTT. This gives the protein CASSQEDRGANSPLHF.

V is TRBV7-9 and J is TRBJ1-1; D is unresolved. Trimming removed 5 bases at V and 7 bases at J, with 14 bases between. The CDR3 runs 13 residues. From germline, CDR1 is SEHNR and CDR2 FQNEAQ (reference sequence). CDR3 sequence reads: CASSIDLTLEAFF. The CDR3 nucleotides are TGTGCCAGCAGCATAGACCTGACCCTTGAAGCTTTCTTT.

The chain couples TRBV11-2 to TRBJ2-3; D is undetermined. The CDR3 is 17 amino acids. Per the germline V gene, CDR1 is SGHAT and CDR2 is FQNNGV. Trimming removed 2 bases at V and 5 bases at J, with 20 bases between. The CDR3 DNA reads TGTGCCAGCAGCTTATTTCCGAGCGTTGGAGTGGGAGATACGCAGTATTTT. Translation: CASSLFPSVGVGDTQYF.

CDR3 amino acids: CASSSYGKDTQYF. The CDR3 coding sequence is TGTGCCAGCAGCTCTTACGGAAAAGATACGCAGTATTTT. The chain uses TRBV13 and TRBJ2-3, with unresolved D. Germline V gene data show CDR1 as PRHDT and CDR2 as FYEKMQ (reference sequence). V was cut by 4 bases and J by 5 bases, with 10 bases left in between. The CDR3 length is 13 residues.

The chain has TRBV15 and TRBJ2-4; D call uncertain. V was trimmed by 0 bases and J by 10 bases, leaving 10 bases between them. CDR1 and CDR2 from the germline V gene are LNHNV and YYDKDF (reference sequence). The CDR3 has 13 residues. CDR3 sequence reads: CATSRDSSWIQYF. The CDR3 DNA is TGTGCCACCAGCAGAGATAGCTCTTGGATTCAGTACTTC.

The rearrangement joins TRBV7-3 to TRBJ2-1, with 9 bases identical to TRBD2. Trimming took 6 bases from V and 0 from J; bases not matched to a gene: 3. Per germline, CDR1 SGHTA and CDR2 FQGTGA. The CDR3 has 15 residues. CDR3 nucleotides: TGTGCCAGCAGTTATAGCGGGAGCTCCTACAATGAGCAGTTCTTC. The encoded protein is CASSYSGSSYNEQFF.

The V gene is TRBV11-2, the J gene TRBJ2-1, with D perhaps matching TRBD1 or TRBD2 (6 bases each). The V gene lost 4 bases and the J gene lost 7 bases, with 14 bases spanning the gap. Germline V gene data show CDR1 as SGHAT and CDR2 as FQNNGV. The CDR3 covers 14 residues. The CDR3 spells CASSSPRGRNEQFF. The CDR3 region has the DNA TGTGCCAGCAGCTCCCCTAGGGGGAGGAATGAGCAGTTCTTC.

The CDR3 protein is CASSLTDNEQFF. Here the CDR3 DNA reads TGTGCCAGCAGCTTGACAGACAATGAGCAGTTCTTC. This chain uses TRBV5-6 with TRBJ2-1; D is uncertain. Trimming shortened V by 1 base and J by 5 bases, and 4 bases separated the two germline ends. The germline V gene has CDR1 SGHDT and CDR2 YYEEEE. The length of the CDR3 is 12 residues.